Listed below are T cell receptor beta chains from one sample, sequenced in a study of beta chain features in type 1 diabetes. Generated by immunoSEQ multiplex PCR, the TCRdb table keeps only in-frame clones and is missing some. The table records fewer than 45,000 clones, 64% of them present only once. Sequences were obtained from Tregs from blood. The receptor source for this set is a woman between 25 and 40 years old in good health. Each CDR3 is given with its conserved first and last residue. The order of the fields is clone size, D gene, V gene, J gene, CDR3 protein, CDR3 DNA. The D gene is left open where the match is weak. Some rows mark clone size as missing; the rest say once, few, many or name a class of expanded clone.

-	TRBD1	TRBV9	TRBJ1-1	CASSVGQGFTEAFF	TGTGCCAGCAGCGTGGGACAGGGCTTTACTGAAGCTTTCTTT
once	TRBD2	TRBV7-2	TRBJ2-2	CASSLASTSGKWVSNTGELFF	TGTGCCAGCAGCTTAGCCTCGACTAGCGGGAAATGGGTGTCCAACACCGGGGAGCTGTTTTTT
-	TRBD2	TRBV19	TRBJ2-2	CASSWLGFDSGLAGGPGELFF	TGTGCCAGTAGTTGGCTGGGTTTCGATTCTGGACTAGCGGGAGGGCCCGGGGAGCTGTTTTTT
few	-	TRBV10-3	TRBJ1-2	CAVGRGMRYGYTF	TGTGCCGTCGGTAGGGGTATGCGCTATGGCTACACCTTC
-	-	TRBV6-6	TRBJ1-5	CASSYGQYQPQHF	TGTGCCAGCAGTTACGGACAGTATCAGCCCCAGCATTTT
few	-	TRBV6-5	TRBJ2-4	CASTSSGAKNIQYF	TGTGCCAGCACCTCCTCGGGGGCCAAAAACATTCAGTACTTC
-	TRBD2	TRBV6-5	TRBJ2-1	CASSRDYVVDEQFF	TGTGCCAGCAGCCGGGACTACGTCGTGGATGAGCAGTTCTTC
few	TRBD2	TRBV7-2	TRBJ2-3	CASSLAAGTISTDTQYF	TGTGCCAGCAGCTTAGCGGCCGGGACTATCAGCACAGATACGCAGTATTTT
-	-	TRBV7-3	TRBJ1-2	CASSFAHRGNYGYTF	TGTGCCAGCAGCTTTGCACATCGGGGAAACTATGGCTACACCTTC
-	TRBD2	TRBV11-2	TRBJ2-1	CASSRTSGRPNEQFF	TGTGCCAGCAGCCGGACTAGCGGGAGACCAAATGAGCAGTTCTTC
-	-	TRBV4-1	TRBJ2-3	CASSPTPGTSTDTQYF	TGCGCCAGCAGCCCCACACCCGGGACTAGCACAGATACGCAGTATTTT
-	-	TRBV21-1	TRBJ2-3	CASSKGLAGTDTQYF	TGTGCCAGCAGCAAAGGGCTAGCCGGTACAGATACGCAGTATTTT
-	TRBD1	TRBV18	TRBJ1-1	CASSLSGQGLNTEAFF	TGTGCCAGCTCACTCTCCGGACAGGGTTTGAACACTGAAGCTTTCTTT
-	TRBD1	TRBV7-3	TRBJ2-3	CASSSDPRGPSTDTQYF	TGTGCCAGCAGCTCAGACCCCAGGGGGCCTAGCACAGATACGCAGTATTTT
-	-	TRBV19	TRBJ2-6	CASTQFGANVLTF	TGTGCCAGTACCCAGTTTGGGGCCAACGTCCTGACTTTC
once	TRBD2	TRBV6-6	TRBJ2-3	CASSTSGRATDTQYF	TGTGCCAGCAGTACTAGCGGGAGGGCCACAGATACGCAGTATTTT
-	-	TRBV11-2	TRBJ2-1	CASCLHNEQFF	TGTGCCAGCTGCCTACACAATGAGCAGTTCTTC
-	TRBD2	TRBV5-5	TRBJ2-1	CASSLAGLAGYNEQFF	TGTGCCAGCAGCTTGGCCGGGCTAGCGGGGTACAATGAGCAGTTCTTC
-	-	TRBV10-3	TRBJ1-4	CAISAQGNEKLFF	TGTGCCATCAGTGCGCAGGGGAATGAAAAACTGTTTTTT
-	TRBD2	TRBV5-4	TRBJ2-5	CASSPPASGALSETQYF	TGTGCCAGCAGCCCGCCGGCTAGCGGGGCCCTTAGTGAGACCCAGTACTTC
few	TRBD1	TRBV29-1	TRBJ1-5	CSVVTGGNQPQHF	TGCAGCGTTGTAACAGGGGGCAATCAGCCCCAGCATTTT
-	-	TRBV15	TRBJ2-1	CATSPRGDYNEQFF	TGTGCCACCAGCCCCCGCGGAGACTACAATGAGCAGTTCTTC
once	-	TRBV18	TRBJ2-7	CASSPLSYEQYF	TGTGCCAGCTCACCTTTATCCTACGAGCAGTACTTC
-	TRBD2	TRBV4-2	TRBJ2-4	CASSQVLAGAKNIQYF	TGTGCCAGCAGCCAAGTATTAGCGGGAGCCAAAAACATTCAGTACTTC
-	-	TRBV19	TRBJ2-1	CASSRDLEIGEFF	TGTGCCAGCTCCCGGGACTTAGAGATAGGAGAGTTCTTC
-	TRBD2	TRBV7-2	TRBJ2-7	CASSPSSGSRHEQYF	TGTGCCAGCAGCCCCAGTAGCGGGAGTCGTCACGAGCAGTACTTC
-	-	TRBV28	TRBJ2-5	CASSLGGSQETQYF	TGTGCCAGCAGTTTAGGTGGCAGCCAAGAGACCCAGTACTTC
-	-	TRBV19	TRBJ2-2	CASSASVNTGELFF	TGTGCCAGCAGTGCCTCGGTGAACACCGGGGAGCTGTTTTTT
-	TRBD1	TRBV18	TRBJ1-5	CASSPGQNQPQHF	TGTGCCAGCTCACCGGGACAGAATCAGCCCCAGCATTTT
once	-	TRBV2	TRBJ2-3	CASSEARGYRDTQYF	TGTGCCAGCAGTGAAGCGCGGGGTTACCGAGATACGCAGTATTTT
once	TRBD2	TRBV18	TRBJ2-1	CASSPGTSGYNEQFF	TGTGCCAGCTCACCAGGGACTAGCGGATACAATGAGCAGTTCTTC
-	TRBD1	TRBV18	TRBJ1-5	CASSLTGDQPQHF	TGTGCCAGCTCACTAACAGGGGATCAGCCCCAGCATTTT
-	TRBD1	TRBV27	TRBJ1-1	CASSSQGAGNTEAFF	TGTGCCAGCAGTTCACAGGGGGCAGGGAACACTGAAGCTTTCTTT
-	-	TRBV7-2	TRBJ2-3	CASSWRRGTSTDTQYF	TGTGCCAGCAGCTGGCGCCGGGGGACTAGCACAGATACGCAGTATTTT
few	TRBD1	TRBV28	TRBJ2-7	CASSLDRTAYEQYF	TGTGCCAGCAGTTTGGACAGGACTGCCTACGAGCAGTACTTC
-	-	TRBV9	TRBJ2-1	CASSVAGSLAYEQFF	TGTGCCAGCAGCGTAGCAGGTAGTCTCGCGTATGAGCAGTTCTTC
-	TRBD2	TRBV11-2	TRBJ2-7	CASSLGLADPYEQYF	TGTGCCAGCAGCTTGGGACTAGCGGATCCCTACGAGCAGTACTTC
few	TRBD2	TRBV5-5	TRBJ2-3	CASSQRTSGRTDTQYF	TGTGCCAGCAGCCAAAGGACTAGCGGGAGAACAGATACGCAGTATTTT
-	TRBD2	TRBV29-1	TRBJ2-1	CSVGASGQSSYNEQFF	TGCAGCGTTGGCGCTAGCGGGCAGAGCTCCTACAATGAGCAGTTCTTC
-	TRBD1	TRBV5-1	TRBJ1-5	CASSLGQSNQPQHF	TGCGCCAGCAGCCTGGGACAGTCAAATCAGCCCCAGCATTTT
few	TRBD2	TRBV5-1	TRBJ2-1	CASSSSGRGDNEQFF	TGCGCCAGCAGCTCCAGCGGGAGGGGGGACAATGAGCAGTTCTTC
-	TRBD2	TRBV27	TRBJ2-7	CATARPGLPYEQYF	TGTGCCACTGCAAGGCCGGGACTACCTTACGAGCAGTACTTC
-	TRBD2	TRBV4-3	TRBJ2-5	CASSQRRRGRAETQYF	TGCGCCAGCAGCCAACGTCGGCGCGGGAGGGCGGAGACCCAGTACTTC
-	-	TRBV28	TRBJ2-1	CASRKTSLGNEQFF	TGTGCCAGCAGAAAGACTAGTTTGGGCAATGAGCAGTTCTTC
-	-	TRBV28	TRBJ2-7	CASSRLYEQYF	TGTGCCAGCAGCCGCCTCTACGAGCAGTACTTC
-	TRBD1	TRBV6-6	TRBJ1-2	CASSFRGGTAYGYTF	TGTGCCAGCAGCTTTAGGGGCGGGACAGCATATGGCTACACCTTC
few	TRBD2	TRBV19	TRBJ2-3	CASSIRVAGPTDTQYF	TGTGCCAGTAGTATACGGGTAGCGGGCCCCACAGATACGCAGTATTTT
-	TRBD1	TRBV7-2	TRBJ2-1	CASSRATGGNEQFF	TGTGCCAGCAGCCGCGCGACAGGGGGCAATGAGCAGTTCTTC
-	TRBD2	TRBV4-3	TRBJ2-2	CASSQDLTSRGIGDTGELFF	TGCGCCAGCAGCCAAGATTTGACTAGCCGGGGAATAGGGGACACCGGGGAGCTGTTTTTT